This T cell receptor (beta chain) was identified during a study of blood T cell repertoires in COVID-19. Study-level background: The origin of the acute and convalescent COVID-19 samples was the United States, Italy and Spain.

In the original processing: The assay estimated nucleated cells by amplifying reference gene primers. Some clones are missing from TCRdb's copy, which holds only in-frame ones; the method was immunoSEQ multiplex PCR. V and J calls and clone size are copied from that table; D and trimming were computed from the DNA. This sample yields about 100,000 clones, of which approximately 90% are seen a single time; around 32% belongs to the top ten. The receptor comes from an elderly woman with acute or convalescent COVID-19. Sequencing used peripheral blood.

CDR3: CATSDWAGSLDTQYF. The CDR3 DNA sequence: TGTGCCACCAGTGATTGGGCGGGATCATTGGATACGCAGTATTTT. The chain joins TRBV24-1 to TRBJ2-3, with D possibly being TRBD2 (6 bases). Germline lookup yields CDR1 KGHDR and CDR2 SFDVKD. CDR3 size: 15 residues. The V end was cut by 2 bases, the J end by 6 bases, with 14 bases between.